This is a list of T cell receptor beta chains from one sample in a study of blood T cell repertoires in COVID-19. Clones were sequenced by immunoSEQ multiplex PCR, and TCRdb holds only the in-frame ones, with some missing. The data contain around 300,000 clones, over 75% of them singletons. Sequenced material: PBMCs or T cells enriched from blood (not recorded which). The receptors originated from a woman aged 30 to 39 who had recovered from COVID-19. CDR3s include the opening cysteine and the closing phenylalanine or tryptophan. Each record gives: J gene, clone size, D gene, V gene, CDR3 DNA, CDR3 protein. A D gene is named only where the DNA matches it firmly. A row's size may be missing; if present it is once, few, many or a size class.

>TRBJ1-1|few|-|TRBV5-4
TGTGCCAGCAGCCCCCGAGGACAGAACACTGAAGCTTTCTTT
CASSPRGQNTEAFF
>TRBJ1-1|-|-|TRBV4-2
TGTGCCAGCAGCCGAGGGGGTGGGCGCACTGAAGCTTTCTTT
CASSRGGGRTEAFF
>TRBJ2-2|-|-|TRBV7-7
TGTGCCAGCAGCCCGCTTGGAGGGGAGAACACCGGGGAGCTGTTTTTT
CASSPLGGENTGELFF
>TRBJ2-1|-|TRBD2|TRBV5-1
TGCGCCAGCAGCCTAAGACTAGCGGGGTACCGGACGAGCTCCTACAATGAGCAGTTCTTC
CASSLRLAGYRTSSYNEQFF
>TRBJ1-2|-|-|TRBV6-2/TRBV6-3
TGTGCCAGCAGTTGGACAGCCTATGGCTACACCTTC
CASSWTAYGYTF
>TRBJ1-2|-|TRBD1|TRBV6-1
TGTGCCAGCAGTGAAGCGGCGGAGAAGGGGGCATATGGCTACACCTTC
CASSEAAEKGAYGYTF
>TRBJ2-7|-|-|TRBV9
TGTGCCAGCAGCGTTTCAGGAGGGGTCACCTACGAGCAGTACTTC
CASSVSGGVTYEQYF
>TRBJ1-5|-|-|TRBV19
TGTGCCAGTAGTGTTAACAGGGCCAGCAATCAGCCCCAGCATTTT
CASSVNRASNQPQHF
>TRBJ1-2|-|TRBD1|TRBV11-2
TGTGCCAGCAGCCCTCCAGGGGGGTACTATGGCTACACCTTC
CASSPPGGYYGYTF
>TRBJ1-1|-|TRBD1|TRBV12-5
TGTGCTAGTGGTTTGGCAAAAGACAGGGTGGGCACTGAAGCTTTCTTT
CASGLAKDRVGTEAFF
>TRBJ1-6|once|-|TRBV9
TGTGCCAGCAGCGTAGGGGCAGGCAATTCACCCCTCCACTTT
CASSVGAGNSPLHF
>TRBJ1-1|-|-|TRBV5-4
TGTGCCAGCAGCTTGGAACAGGGATACACTGAAGCTTTCTTT
CASSLEQGYTEAFF
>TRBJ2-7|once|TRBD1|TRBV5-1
TGCGCCAGCAGCGAGACAGGGGGCGTCCAGTACGAGCAGTACTTC
CASSETGGVQYEQYF
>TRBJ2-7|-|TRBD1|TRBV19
TGTGCCAGTAGTATCCAAGGGGCAGGGGGATGGAACGAGCAGTACTTC
CASSIQGAGGWNEQYF
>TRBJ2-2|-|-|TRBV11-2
TGTGCCAGCAGCCTGGAGCGGGTAAACACCGGGGAGCTGTTTTTT
CASSLERVNTGELFF
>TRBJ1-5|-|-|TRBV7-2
TGTGCCAGCAGCTTAGCGGGAGACCAGCCCCAGCATTTT
CASSLAGDQPQHF
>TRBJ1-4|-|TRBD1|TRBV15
TGTGCCACCAGCCCAGGGGGCGTTTCTAATGAAAAACTGTTTTTT
CATSPGGVSNEKLFF
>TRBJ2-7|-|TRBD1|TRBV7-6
TGTGCCACCGAGCGTCTGACAGGGGCGGACGAGCAGTACTTC
CATERLTGADEQYF
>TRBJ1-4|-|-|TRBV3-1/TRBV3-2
TGTGCCAGCAGCCAAGGTCGGGGATCTAATGAAAAACTGTTTTTT
CASSQGRGSNEKLFF
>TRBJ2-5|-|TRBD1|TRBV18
TGTACCAGCTCACCGAGGGACAGACAAGAGACCCAGTACTTC
CTSSPRDRQETQYF
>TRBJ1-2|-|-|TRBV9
TGTGCCAGCAGCGTAGGTCTCCAAGCTAGCACAGGGAAATATGGCTACACCTTC
CASSVGLQASTGKYGYTF
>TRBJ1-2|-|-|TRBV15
TGTGCCACCAGCACCCCCGGCGGAAACTATGGCTACACCTTC
CATSTPGGNYGYTF
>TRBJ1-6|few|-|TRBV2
TGTGCCAGCATGATCTCGAGGGATTCACCCCTCCACTTT
CASMISRDSPLHF
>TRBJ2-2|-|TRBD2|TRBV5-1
TGCGCCAGCAGCTTGACGGGGGGGAACACCGGGGAGCTGTTTTTT
CASSLTGGNTGELFF
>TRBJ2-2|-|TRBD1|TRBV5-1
TGCGCCAGCAGCCTCGGGACAGGGGACACCGGGGAGCTGTTTTTT
CASSLGTGDTGELFF
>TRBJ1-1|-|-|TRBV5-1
TGCGCCAGCAGCTTCTCTGTCCCGAACACTGAAGCTTTCTTT
CASSFSVPNTEAFF
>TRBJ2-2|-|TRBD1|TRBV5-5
TGTGCCAGCAGAAGGGTCGTCAGGGGGAGCGGGGAGCTGTTTTTT
CASRRVVRGSGELFF
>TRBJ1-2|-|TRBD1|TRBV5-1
TGCGCCAGCAGCGAACGAACAGGGGACTATGGCTACACCTTC
CASSERTGDYGYTF
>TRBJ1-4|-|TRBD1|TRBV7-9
TGTGCCAGCAGCGGGGAGGACAGGGCAAGGAATGAAAAACTGTTTTTT
CASSGEDRARNEKLFF
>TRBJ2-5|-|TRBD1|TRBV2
TGTGCCAGCAGTCTAGGGGACAGTGAGACCCAGTACTTC
CASSLGDSETQYF
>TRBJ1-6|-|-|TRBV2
TGTGCCAGCAGTGTTGCAAGCAGGGGTAATTCACCCCTCCACTTT
CASSVASRGNSPLHF
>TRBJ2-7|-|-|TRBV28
TGTGCCAGCAGTTTCACAGGGCCCTACGAGCAGTACTTC
CASSFTGPYEQYF
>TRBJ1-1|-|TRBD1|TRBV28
TGTGCCAGCAGTATACCAGGGGGTAGTATCACTGAAGCTTTCTTT
CASSIPGGSITEAFF
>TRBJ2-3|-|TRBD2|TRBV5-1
TGCGCCAGCAGCTTGGGCCGAGCGGGGGGCTCAGATACGCAGTATTTT
CASSLGRAGGSDTQYF
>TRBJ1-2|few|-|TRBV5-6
TGTGCCAGCAGCCCAGGGGTAAACTATGGCTACACCTTC
CASSPGVNYGYTF
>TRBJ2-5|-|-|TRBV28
TGTGCCAGCAGTTTATTAGGAAAGGAGTGGGAGACCCAGTACTTC
CASSLLGKEWETQYF
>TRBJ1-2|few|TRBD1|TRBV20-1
TGCAGTGCTGGTGCCGGGACAGGGGGTACTGGCTACACCTTC
CSAGAGTGGTGYTF
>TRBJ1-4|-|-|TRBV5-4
TGTGCCAGCAGCCGGTCGACAGAAACTAATGAAAAACTGTTTTTT
CASSRSTETNEKLFF
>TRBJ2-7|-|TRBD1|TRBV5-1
TGCGCCAGCAGCTGGGGACAGGGATCCTACGAGCAGTACTTC
CASSWGQGSYEQYF
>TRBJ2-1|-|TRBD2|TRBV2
TGTGCCAGCAGGAAACGCACTAGCGGGGGATCCTACAATGAGCAGTTCTTC
CASRKRTSGGSYNEQFF
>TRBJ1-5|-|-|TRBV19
TGTGCCAACCCCCCCCGGGGGGTTTGGAATCAGCCCCAGCATTTT
CANPPRGVWNQPQHF
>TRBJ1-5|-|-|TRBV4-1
TGCGCCAGCAGTCCTACCCTTCGTGGAGAAGCCCAGCATTTT
CASSPTLRGEAQHF
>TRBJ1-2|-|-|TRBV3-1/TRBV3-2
TGTGCCAGCAGCCCAGGCACTCACTATGGCTACACCTTC
CASSPGTHYGYTF
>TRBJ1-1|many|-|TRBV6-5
TGTGCCAGCAGTTTTCGACATCAGAACACTGAAGCTTTCTTT
CASSFRHQNTEAFF